The sample holds a few counts of the clone carrying this TCR beta chain. Its antigen remains unknown. CDR1 and CDR2 (germline): MDHEN, SYDVKM. Deletions cut 5 bases from V and 7 bases from J, with 15 bases between. CDR3 length equals 14 residues. Both 60 Vbeta primers and 13 Jbeta primers went into the PCR. Assay: immunoSEQ multiplex PCR; the TCRdb copy retains only in-frame clones and omits some. The table has roughly 200,000 clones, approximately 82% seen once. The data were obtained in a study of cytomegalovirus exposure and HLA in healthy donors. Study outcomes and limitations: Solely CMV serostatus was available to characterize immune exposure. At a 0.05 false discovery rate, a later analysis found about 17,000 TCR beta sequences to be associated with HLA alleles.

Although they were nominally healthy when sampled, donors likely had unrecorded immune exposures. Sequencing input: PBMCs. The gene calls are TRBV28 and TRBJ1-5; D gene unclear. This sequence originates from a man younger than 30 in good health and CMV-seronegative. CDR3 loop: CASSPTTKRQPQHF. The CDR3 DNA is TGTGCCAGCAGTCCTACTACTAAACGGCAGCCCCAGCATTTT.